These 3 T cell receptor beta chains came from one sample sequenced in a study of T cells in localized non-small cell lung cancer. Assay: immunoSEQ multiplex PCR; the TCRdb copy retains only in-frame clones and omits some. Among about 75,000 clones listed, around 81% were seen once. The sequences come from peripheral blood, collected before any cancer treatment. The source is a female donor older than 55 with stage I lung adenocarcinoma.

V is TRBV4-1 and J is TRBJ1-2; 8 bases line up with TRBD1. J gave up 4 bases and V 3 bases, and 4 bases lay outside the gene matches. The germline V gene has CDR1 MGHRA and CDR2 YSYEKL. The CDR3 extends over 14 amino acids. The CDR3 here is CASSHGQGSYGYTF. CDR3 nucleotide sequence: TGCGCCAGCAGCCACGGACAGGGATCCTATGGCTACACCTTC.

This clone was recorded only once. The chain couples TRBV9 to TRBJ1-4; a weak D match, TRBD1 (5 bases). The CDR3 spans 15 residues. The V gene lost 1 base and the J gene lost 0 bases, with 7 bases spanning the gap. Germline assignment: CDR1 SGDLS and CDR2 YYNGEE. CDR3 amino acids: CASSVTTATNEKLFF. The CDR3 DNA sequence: TGTGCCAGCAGCGTAACGACAGCAACTAATGAAAAACTGTTTTTT. Combining the CDR3 with reference TRBV9 and TRBJ1-4 gives the whole variable domain DSGVTQTPKHLITATGQRVTLRCSPRSGDLSVYWYQQSLDQGLQFLIQYYNGEERAKGNILERFSAQQFPDLHSELNLSSLELGDSALYFCASSVTTATNEKLFFGSGTQLSVL.

Here the CDR3 reads CASSSPELVSNYGYTF. In DNA, the CDR3 is TGTGCCAGCAGTTCCCCTGAGTTGGTATCCAACTATGGCTACACCTTC. This chain uses TRBV28 with TRBJ1-2; no clear D gene. The germline gives CDR1 MDHEN, CDR2 SYDVKM. CDR3 size: 16 residues. The germline V and J ends were trimmed by 4 bases and 2 bases, with 17 bases remaining between them.